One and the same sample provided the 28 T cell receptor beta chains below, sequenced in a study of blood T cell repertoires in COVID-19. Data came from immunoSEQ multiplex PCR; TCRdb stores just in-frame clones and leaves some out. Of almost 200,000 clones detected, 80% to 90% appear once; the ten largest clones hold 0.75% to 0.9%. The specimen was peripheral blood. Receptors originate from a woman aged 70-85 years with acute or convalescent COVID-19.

The CDR3 loop reads CSVVPGSDQETQYF. CDR3 DNA: TGCAGCGTTGTCCCGGGGTCAGACCAAGAGACCCAGTACTTC. The V and J genes are TRBV29-1 and TRBJ2-5; possible D gene TRBD2, 5 bases. Germline values: CDR1 SQVTM, CDR2 ANQGSEA. The V end lost 4 bases, the J end lost 0 bases, and 12 bases lay between the germline ends. The CDR3 length is 14 residues.

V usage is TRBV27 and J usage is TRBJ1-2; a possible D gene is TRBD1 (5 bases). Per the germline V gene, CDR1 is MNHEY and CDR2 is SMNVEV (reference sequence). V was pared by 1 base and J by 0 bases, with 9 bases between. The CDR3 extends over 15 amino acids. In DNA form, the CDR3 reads TGTGCCAGCAGTTTATTGGGGCGAGCTAACTATGGCTACACCTTC. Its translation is CASSLLGRANYGYTF.

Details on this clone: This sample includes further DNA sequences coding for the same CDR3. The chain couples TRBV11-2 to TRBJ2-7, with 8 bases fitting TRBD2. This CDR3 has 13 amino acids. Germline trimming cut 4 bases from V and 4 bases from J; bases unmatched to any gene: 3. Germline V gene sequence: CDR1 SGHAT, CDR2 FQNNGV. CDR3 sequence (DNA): TGTGCCAGCAGCTCGGCGGGGGGATACGAGCAGTACTTC. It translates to CASSSAGGYEQYF.

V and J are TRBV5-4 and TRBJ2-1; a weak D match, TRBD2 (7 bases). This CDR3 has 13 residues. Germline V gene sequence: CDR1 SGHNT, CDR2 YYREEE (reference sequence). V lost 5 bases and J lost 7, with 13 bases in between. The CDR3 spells CASRWGGQNEQFF. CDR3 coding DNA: TGTGCCAGCAGGTGGGGGGGGCAGAATGAGCAGTTCTTC.

The CDR3 sequence is CSATPNTEAFF. The CDR3 region has the DNA TGCAGTGCTACCCCTAACACTGAAGCTTTCTTT. The chain carries TRBV20-1 and TRBJ1-1; no definite D call. Germline V gene sequence: CDR1 DFQATT, CDR2 SNEGSKA (reference sequence). CDR3 length equals 11 residues. V was shortened by 4 bases and J by 2 bases, with 5 bases between the two germline ends.

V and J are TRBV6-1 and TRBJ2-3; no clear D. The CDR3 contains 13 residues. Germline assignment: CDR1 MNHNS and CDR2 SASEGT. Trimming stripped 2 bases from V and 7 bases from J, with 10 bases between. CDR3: CASSERADNTQYF. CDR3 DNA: TGTGCCAGCAGTGAACGTGCGGATAATACGCAGTATTTT.

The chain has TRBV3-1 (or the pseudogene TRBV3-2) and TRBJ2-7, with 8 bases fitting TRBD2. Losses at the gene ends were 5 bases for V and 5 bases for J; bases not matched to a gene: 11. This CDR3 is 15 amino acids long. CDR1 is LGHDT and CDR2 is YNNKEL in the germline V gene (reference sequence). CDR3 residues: CASSTGVGGANEQYF. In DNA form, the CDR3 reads TGTGCCAGCAGCACCGGGGTCGGGGGGGCCAACGAGCAGTACTTC.

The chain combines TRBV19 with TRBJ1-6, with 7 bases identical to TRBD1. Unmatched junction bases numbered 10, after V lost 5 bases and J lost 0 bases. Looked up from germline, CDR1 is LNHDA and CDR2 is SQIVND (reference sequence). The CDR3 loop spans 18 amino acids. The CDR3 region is CASSPVQGSSSYNSPLHF. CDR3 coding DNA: TGTGCCAGTAGTCCTGTACAGGGGTCGAGCTCCTATAATTCACCCCTCCACTTT.

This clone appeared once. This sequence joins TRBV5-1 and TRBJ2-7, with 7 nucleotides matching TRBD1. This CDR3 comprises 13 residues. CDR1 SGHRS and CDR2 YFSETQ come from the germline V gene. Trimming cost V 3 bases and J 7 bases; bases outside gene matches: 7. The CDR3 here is CASSSDRAGEQYF. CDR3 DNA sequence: TGCGCCAGCAGCTCCGACAGGGCCGGGGAGCAGTACTTC.

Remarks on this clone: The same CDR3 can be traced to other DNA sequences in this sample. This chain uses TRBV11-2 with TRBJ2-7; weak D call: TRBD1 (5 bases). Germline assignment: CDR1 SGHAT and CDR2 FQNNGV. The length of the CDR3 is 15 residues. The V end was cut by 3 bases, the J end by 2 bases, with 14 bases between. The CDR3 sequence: CASSFGQGLTYEQYF. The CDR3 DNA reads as TGTGCCAGCAGCTTTGGGCAGGGTTTAACCTACGAGCAGTACTTC.

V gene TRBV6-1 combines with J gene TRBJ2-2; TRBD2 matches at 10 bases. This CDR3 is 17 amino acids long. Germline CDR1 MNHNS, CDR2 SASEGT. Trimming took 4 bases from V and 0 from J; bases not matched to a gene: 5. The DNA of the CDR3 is TGTGCCAGCAGTGCCCTAGCGGGGGTCACGAACACCGGGGAGCTGTTTTTT. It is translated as CASSALAGVTNTGELFF.

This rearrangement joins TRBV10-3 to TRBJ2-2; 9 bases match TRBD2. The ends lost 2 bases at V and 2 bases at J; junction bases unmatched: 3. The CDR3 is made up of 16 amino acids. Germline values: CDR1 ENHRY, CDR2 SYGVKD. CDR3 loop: CAISERAGGNTGELFF. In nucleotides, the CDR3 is TGTGCCATCAGTGAGAGAGCGGGGGGTAACACCGGGGAGCTGTTTTTT.

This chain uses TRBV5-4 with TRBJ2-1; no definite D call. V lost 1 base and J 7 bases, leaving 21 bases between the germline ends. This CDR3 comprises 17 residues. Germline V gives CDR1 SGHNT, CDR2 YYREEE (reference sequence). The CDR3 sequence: CASSLHLAANNLNEQFF. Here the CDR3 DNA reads TGTGCCAGCAGCTTGCATTTGGCGGCTAATAACCTTAATGAGCAGTTCTTC.

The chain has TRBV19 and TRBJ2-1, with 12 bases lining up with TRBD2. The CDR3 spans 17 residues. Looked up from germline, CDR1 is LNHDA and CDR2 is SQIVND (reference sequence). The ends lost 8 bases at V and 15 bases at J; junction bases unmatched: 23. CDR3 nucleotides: TGTGCCAGTCCTGAGGGGTCCGTGGCTAGCGGGAGGGCTAGGTGGTTCTTC. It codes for CASPEGSVASGRARWFF.

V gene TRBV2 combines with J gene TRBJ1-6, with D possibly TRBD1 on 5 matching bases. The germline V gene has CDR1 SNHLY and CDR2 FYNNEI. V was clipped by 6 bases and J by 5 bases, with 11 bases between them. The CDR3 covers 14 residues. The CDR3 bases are TGTGCCAGCAGCTTAGGGGTACATAATTCACCCCTCCACTTT. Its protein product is CASSLGVHNSPLHF.

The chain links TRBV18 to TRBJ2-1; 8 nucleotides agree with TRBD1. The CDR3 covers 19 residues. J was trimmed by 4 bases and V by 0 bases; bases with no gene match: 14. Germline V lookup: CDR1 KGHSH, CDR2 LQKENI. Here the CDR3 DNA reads TGTGCCAGCTCACCACCCGCAGGGGGCGGATTAGTACCGTACAATGAGCAGTTCTTC. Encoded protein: CASSPPAGGGLVPYNEQFF.

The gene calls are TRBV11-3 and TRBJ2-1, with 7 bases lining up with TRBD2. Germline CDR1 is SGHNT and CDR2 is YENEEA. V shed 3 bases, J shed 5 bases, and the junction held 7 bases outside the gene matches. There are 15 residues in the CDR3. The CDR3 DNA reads TGTGCCAGCAGCTTCTCGGGGGGAGCCCACAATGAGCAGTTCTTC. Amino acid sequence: CASSFSGGAHNEQFF.

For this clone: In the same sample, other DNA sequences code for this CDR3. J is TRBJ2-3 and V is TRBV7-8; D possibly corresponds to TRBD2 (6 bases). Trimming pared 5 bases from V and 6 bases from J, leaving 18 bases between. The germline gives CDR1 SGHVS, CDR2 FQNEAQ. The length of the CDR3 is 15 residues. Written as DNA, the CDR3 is TGTGCCAGCAGCCCCCGGGGGTCGATGGGCGATACGCAGTATTTT. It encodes CASSPRGSMGDTQYF. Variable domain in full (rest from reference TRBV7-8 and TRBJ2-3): GAGVSQSPRYKVAKRGQDVALRCDPISGHVSLFWYQQALGQGPEFLTYFQNEAQLDKSGLPSDRFFAERPEGSVSTLKIQRTQQEDSAVYLCASSPRGSMGDTQYFGPGTRLTVL.

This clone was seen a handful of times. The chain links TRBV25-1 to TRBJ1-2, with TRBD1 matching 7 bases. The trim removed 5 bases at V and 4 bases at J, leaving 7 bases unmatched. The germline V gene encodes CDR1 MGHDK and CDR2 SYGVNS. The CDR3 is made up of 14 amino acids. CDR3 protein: CASSKTGESYGYTF. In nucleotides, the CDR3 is TGTGCCAGCAGTAAAACAGGGGAGAGCTATGGCTACACCTTC.

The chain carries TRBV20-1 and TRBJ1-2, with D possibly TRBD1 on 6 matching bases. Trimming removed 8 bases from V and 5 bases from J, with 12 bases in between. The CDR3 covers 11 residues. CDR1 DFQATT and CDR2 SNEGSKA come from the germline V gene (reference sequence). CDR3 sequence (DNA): TGCAGTACGACAGGACTGTATGGCTACACCTTC. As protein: CSTTGLYGYTF.

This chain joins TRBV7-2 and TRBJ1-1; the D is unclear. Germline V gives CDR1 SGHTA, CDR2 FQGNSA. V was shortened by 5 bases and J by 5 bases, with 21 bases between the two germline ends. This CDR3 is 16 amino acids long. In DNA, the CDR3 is TGTGCCAGCAGCCACCCGGCCCAACCGGGGAAAACTGAAGCTTTCTTT. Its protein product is CASSHPAQPGKTEAFF.

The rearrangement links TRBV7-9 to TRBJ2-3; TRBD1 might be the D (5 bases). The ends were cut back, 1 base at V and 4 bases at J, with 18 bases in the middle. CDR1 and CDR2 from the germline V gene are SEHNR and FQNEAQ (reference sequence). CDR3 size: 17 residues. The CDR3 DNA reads TGTGCCAGCAGCTTAGGTGGGGCCCAACGCACCGCAGATACGCAGTATTTT. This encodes CASSLGGAQRTADTQYF.

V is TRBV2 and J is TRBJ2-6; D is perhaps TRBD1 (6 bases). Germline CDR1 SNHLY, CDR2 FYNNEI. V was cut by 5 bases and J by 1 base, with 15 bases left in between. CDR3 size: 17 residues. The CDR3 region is CASSLLPGESGANVLTF. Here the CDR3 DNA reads TGTGCCAGCAGTCTACTCCCAGGGGAATCTGGGGCCAACGTCCTGACTTTC.

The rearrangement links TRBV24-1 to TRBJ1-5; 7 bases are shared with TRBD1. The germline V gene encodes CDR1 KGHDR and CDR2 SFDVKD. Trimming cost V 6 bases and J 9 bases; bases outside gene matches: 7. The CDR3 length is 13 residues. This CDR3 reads CATSRDRFSPQHF. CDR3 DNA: TGTGCCACCAGTCGGGACAGATTTTCGCCCCAGCATTTT.

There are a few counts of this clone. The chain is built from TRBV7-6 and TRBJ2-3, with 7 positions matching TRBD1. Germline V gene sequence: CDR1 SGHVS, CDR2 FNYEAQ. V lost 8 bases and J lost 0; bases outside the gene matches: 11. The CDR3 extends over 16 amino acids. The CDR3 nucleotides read TGTGCCAGCTCTGACAGGGCGGCTCCGAGCACAGATACGCAGTATTTT. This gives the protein CASSDRAAPSTDTQYF.

The chain's CDR3 is CASSLATDTQYF. Written as DNA, the CDR3 is TGCGCCAGCAGCTTAGCCACAGATACGCAGTATTTT. This chain uses TRBV5-1 with TRBJ2-3, with D unclear. The V and J ends lost 2 bases and 2 bases respectively, with 3 bases between them. This CDR3 has 12 residues. From germline, CDR1 is SGHRS and CDR2 YFSETQ.

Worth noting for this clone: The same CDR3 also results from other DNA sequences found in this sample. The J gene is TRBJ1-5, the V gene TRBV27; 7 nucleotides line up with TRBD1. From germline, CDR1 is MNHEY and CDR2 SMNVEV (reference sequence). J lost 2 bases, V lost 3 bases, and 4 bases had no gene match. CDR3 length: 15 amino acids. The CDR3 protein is CASSLGTGGNQPQHF. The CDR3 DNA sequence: TGTGCCAGCAGTTTGGGAACAGGGGGCAATCAGCCCCAGCATTTT.

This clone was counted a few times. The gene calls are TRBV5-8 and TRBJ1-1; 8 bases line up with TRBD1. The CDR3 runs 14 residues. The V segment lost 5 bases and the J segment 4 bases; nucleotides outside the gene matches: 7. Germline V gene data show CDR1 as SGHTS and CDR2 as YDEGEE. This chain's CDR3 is CASRLTGEVTEAFF. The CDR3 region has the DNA TGTGCCAGCAGGTTGACAGGGGAGGTCACTGAAGCTTTCTTT.